This T cell receptor beta chain was obtained from a study of blood T cell repertoires in COVID-19. Sequenced by immunoSEQ multiplex PCR; TCRdb stores in-frame clones only, minus some. The table lists some 300,000 clones, approximately 89% of them singletons, with less than 9.5% in the top ten. This receptor was obtained from a woman in her 30s who had recovered from COVID-19. Input material: PBMCs or T cells enriched from blood (not recorded which).

CDR3 nucleotides: TGTGCCATCAGCCGGAGGGACAGGGGTGAAAAACTGTTTTTT. Translation gives CAISRRDRGEKLFF. The chain carries TRBV10-3 and TRBJ1-4, with 10 bases that match TRBD1. J gave up 7 bases and V 6 bases, and 5 bases lay outside the gene matches. Per the germline V gene, CDR1 is ENHRY and CDR2 is SYGVKD. The CDR3 has 14 amino acids.